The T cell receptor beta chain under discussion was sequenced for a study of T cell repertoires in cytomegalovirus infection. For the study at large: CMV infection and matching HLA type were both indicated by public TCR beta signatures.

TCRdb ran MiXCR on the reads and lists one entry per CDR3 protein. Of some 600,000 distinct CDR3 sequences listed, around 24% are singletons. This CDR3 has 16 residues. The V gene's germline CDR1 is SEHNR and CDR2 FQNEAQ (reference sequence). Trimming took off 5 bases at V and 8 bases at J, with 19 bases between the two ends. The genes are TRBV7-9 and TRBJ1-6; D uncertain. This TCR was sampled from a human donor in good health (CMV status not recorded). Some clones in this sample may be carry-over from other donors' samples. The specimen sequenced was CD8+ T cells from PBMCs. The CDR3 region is CASSAPWEHLDSPLHF. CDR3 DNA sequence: TGTGCCAGCAGCGCCCCTTGGGAGCACCTAGATTCACCCCTCCACTTT. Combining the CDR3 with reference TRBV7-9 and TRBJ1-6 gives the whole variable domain DTGVSQNPRHKITKRGQNVTFRCDPISEHNRLYWYRQTLGQGPEFLTYFQNEAQLEKSRLLSDRFSAERPKGSFSTLEIQRTEQGDSAMYLCASSAPWEHLDSPLHFGNGTRLTVT.